The 2 T cell receptor beta chains reported below all come from one sample, sequenced in a study of regulatory T cells in long-lasting Graves disease. The sample's time point: newly diagnosed GD, antithyroid drugs for less than 3 months. Extracted RNA from PBMCs served as the source of the TCR library. Investigators prepared the TCR beta libraries by applying iRepertoire HTBI primers and Arm-PCR of CDR3 regions. TCRdb itself ran the multiplex PCR reads through MiXCR, one entry per CDR3 protein. The table includes roughly 500,000 distinct CDR3 sequences, 12% detected once. Another study also made use of these data, one on T cells in Graves' hyperthyroidism and ophthalmopathy.

The sample was peripheral blood mononuclear cells (PBMCs), taken at new diagnosis, from a patient treated with antithyroid drugs. These TCRs come from a woman under 40 with Graves disease.

This clonotype has at least ten counts. V usage is TRBV10-3 and J usage is TRBJ2-7; D call uncertain. Trimming left V 0 bases short and J 3 bases short, with 6 bases between. The CDR3 consists of 13 residues. Germline V gene data show CDR1 as ENHRY and CDR2 as SYGVKD. The CDR3 here is CAISESMGYEQYF. In DNA form, the CDR3 reads TGTGCCATCAGTGAGTCGATGGGCTACGAGCAGTACTTC.

This clonotype appeared many times. V is TRBV2 and J is TRBJ2-1; 9 bases line up with TRBD2. Per germline, CDR1 SNHLY and CDR2 FYNNEI. V shed 10 bases and J 6 bases; nucleotides not matched to a gene: 4. The CDR3 totals 12 residues. The CDR3 loop reads CATSSGSNEQFF. CDR3 bases: TGTGCCACGAGTAGCGGGAGCAATGAGCAGTTCTTC.